This T cell receptor (beta chain) derives from a study of neurological immune-mediated disorders. The sample holds many counts of this clonotype. MiXCR, applied by TCRdb to the 5' RACE reads, yields one record per CDR3 protein. The profile shows tens of thousands of distinct CDR3 sequences, 9.4% of them singletons. Germline V gene lookup returns CDR1 MDHEN and CDR2 SYDVKM. V lost 2 bases, J lost 10 bases, and 12 bases lay in between. This CDR3 spans 14 amino acids. J is TRBJ1-6 and V is TRBV28, with D possibly being TRBD1 (6 bases). This receptor was taken from a man over 45 in good health. Sample: PBMCs. The CDR3 loop reads CASSLHRARSPLHF. The CDR3 DNA follows: TGTGCCAGCAGTTTACACAGGGCGCGGTCACCCCTCCACTTT.